This T cell receptor (beta chain) was obtained from a study of radiation and T cells in renal cell carcinoma (dated by TCRdb to the early 2020s). Concerning the study at large: Samples came from a clinical trial, in which primary renal cell carcinomas received 15 Gy stereotactic body radiation therapy followed by nephrectomy 4 weeks later. In total, roughly 51 samples underwent TCR beta sequencing: about 26 tumors plus 27 peripheral blood samples. Across all 50 or so samples, several million unique CDR3 nucleotide sequences, encoding about 3,000,000 unique CDR3 amino acid sequences, were identified. What the authors observed across the whole study: Because pretreatment tumor biopsies were not available, the baseline intratumoral presence of clonotypes could not be determined. With a single-armed trial design, the study had no way to address how radiation dose or scheduling affects the TCR repertoire. Top tumor clonotypes rose in blood from baseline to 2 weeks post-radiation, then contracted by 4 weeks, suggesting transient expansion of tumor-resident clones. Changes in the blood repertoire were not tracked past 4 weeks after treatment.

Concerning this clone: Its antigen target is currently unknown. No much larger clonotype is one base removed from it; base qualities were not supplied.

V loses 6 bases of germline sequence and J loses 1 base, and the interval between the two ends is 9 bases. The CDR3 sequence holds 12 residues, the cysteine and phenylalanine included. Solely the CDR3 DNA is kept, with 36 bases framed from the first base. Taken from the germline V gene, the CDR1 and CDR2 loops are SQVTM and ANQGSEA. TCR beta libraries were generated from genomic DNA with the immunoSEQ kit, following the manufacturer's recommendations. To prepare the libraries, a first multiplex PCR with proprietary primers was run, followed by a second PCR that added unique barcodes, and a bead cleanup was done after each round. Each sample batch included a kit-provided positive control reaction and a negative control reaction. The final libraries were assessed on an Agilent 4200 TapeStation D1000 ScreenTape, pooled by volume, and quantified by qPCR. Sequencing was performed on an Illumina NextSeq500 using a MidOutput 150-cycle cartridge, with 156 Read1 cycles, 15 Index1 cycles, and the kit custom primers. The pooled library was loaded at approximately 0.95 pM with a roughly 20% PhiX control spike-in. The authors' pipeline ran thus. Vendor-processed data were analyzed in R, with a clonotype defined as all T cells sharing the same CDR3 nucleotide sequence. For clone abundance analyses, frequencies were normalized to the 10,000 most abundant clones per sample. Before analysis, public T cell clones were removed, and these numbered fewer than five per sample on average. An abundance difference of at least 32-fold between compartments was the criterion for calling clonotypes tumor-enriched or baseline blood-enriched. A beta-binomial differential abundance model was used to identify clonotypes that were expanded or contracted between blood time points. The Baroni-Urbani and Buser coefficient was used to measure tumor-blood repertoire similarity, and groups were compared with two-tailed Wilcoxon tests in R. This immuneACCESS table, as held by TCRdb, lists in-frame sequences with V and J called but not all clones. Of the missing ones, under half trace to an unresolved V gene in checked studies; the others have no known cause. The D gene and trimming were derived from the DNA, and the V and J assignments and clone size from that table. Across this sample there are some 75,000 clones, with more than 75% seen only once. The top ten hold roughly 6% of the sample.

Interpreted using the paper, the time point label stands for: blood 2 weeks post-SBRT. The treatment or condition label for this specimen denotes: 15 Gy SBRT to primary tumor, nephrectomy 4 weeks later. To track tumor-enriched clonotypes, serial peripheral blood was sampled from radiation-treated patients at baseline and at 2 weeks and 4 weeks after SBRT. All patients had renal cell carcinoma with clear cell pathology. The QIAamp DNA Blood Mini Kit (Qiagen) was used to prepare genomic DNA for TCR sequencing. Samples were included in the analyses only if all quality control checks were passed. Sequenced material: blood, taken from a patient whose treatment included radiotherapy and nephrectomy. The receptor comes from a man aged 55-75 years with renal cell carcinoma. The rearrangement joined TRBV29-1 to TRBJ2-5; the D gene lacks a confident call. The bases read TGCAGCGTAAAGGAGTTCCAAGAGACCCAGTACTTC. The translation is CSVKEFQETQYF.